The T cell receptor (beta chain) described here comes from a study of cytomegalovirus exposure and HLA in healthy donors. The V and J ends lost 0 bases and 8 bases respectively, with 14 bases between them. Germline V gives CDR1 SGHRS, CDR2 YFSETQ. The CDR3 covers 15 residues. The PCR made use of 60 Vbeta and 13 Jbeta primers. The assay was immunoSEQ multiplex PCR, and TCRdb's table has in-frame clones only and misses some. The repertoire has fewer than 150,000 clones, around 80% of them found once; the top ten carry about 0.22%. The clonotype originates from a man aged 45-65 years in good health and CMV-seronegative. The chain recombines TRBV5-1 with TRBJ1-4; no reliable D call. The specimen was PBMCs. The CDR3 DNA reads TGCGCCAGCAGCTTGGATTCCCCTAGGCGGGAAAAACTGTTTTTT. Its translation is CASSLDSPRREKLFF.